This T cell receptor (beta chain) came from a study of T cells in localized non-small cell lung cancer. The CDR3 totals 15 residues. V shed 5 bases and J shed 8 bases, with 21 bases lying between them. Looked up from germline, CDR1 is MDHEN and CDR2 is SYDVKM. Findings of the study overall: Uninvolved adjacent lung showed higher T cell clonality than tumor. Median roughly 57 top-100 tumor clones were shared with paired adjacent lung.

The table came from immunoSEQ multiplex PCR; TCRdb's copy has only in-frame clones and leaves some out. The table lists 750 to 1,000 clones, approximately 21% of them singletons, with 9.8% in the top ten. In its sample, this clone was seen a few times. Its antigen is unidentified. V and J are TRBV28 and TRBJ1-1; tentative D call: TRBD1 (6 bases). Sequencing used normal lung tissue next to the tumor, obtained before any cancer treatment. The TCR originated in a male donor at least 60 years old with stage II squamous cell lung carcinoma. The CDR3 region is CASSLILGGAEEAFF. The CDR3 region has the DNA TGTGCCAGCAGTCTGATCCTGGGGGGGGCGGAGGAAGCTTTCTTT.